This passage covers 21 T cell receptor beta chains from one sample sequenced in a study of a mutant IDH1 vaccine in newly diagnosed glioma. No cognate antigen is known for these TCRs. Time point indicated: week 23, last vaccination. Doses consisted of 300 ug of mutant IDH1 20-mer peptide each, paired with topical imiquimod. Sequenced by immunoSEQ multiplex PCR; TCRdb stores in-frame clones only, minus some. The data contain some 29,000 clones, about four fifths of them singletons. Sequencing used PBMCs, obtained from a glioma patient whose treatment included an IDH1 peptide vaccine. These receptor sequences come from a woman aged 30 to 39 with glioma.

The chain employs TRBV7-9 and TRBJ1-3, with 8 bases that match TRBD1. The germline V gene has CDR1 SEHNR and CDR2 FQNEAQ (reference sequence). CDR3 size: 15 residues. The J segment lost 4 bases and the V segment lost 6 bases, leaving 8 bases of the junction unmatched. In DNA form, the CDR3 reads TGTGCCAGCAGATCGACAGGGGAAGGGGGAAACACCATATATTTT. Residues: CASRSTGEGGNTIYF.

This chain uses TRBV7-8 with TRBJ2-5; 8 positions agree with TRBD2. Losses at the gene ends were 2 bases for V and 6 bases for J; bases not matched to a gene: 11. Germline V CDR1 and CDR2: SGHVS, FQNEAQ. CDR3 length: 16 residues. The CDR3 sequence is CASSLRAGGSVQTQYF. In DNA form, the CDR3 reads TGTGCCAGCAGCTTAAGGGCGGGGGGTTCCGTTCAGACCCAGTACTTC.

CDR3 sequence reads: CASTWTQARETQYF. The CDR3 DNA reads TGTGCCAGCACATGGACCCAAGCGAGGGAGACCCAGTACTTC. This rearrangement joins TRBV6-1 to TRBJ2-5; D not resolved. Looked up from germline, CDR1 is MNHNS and CDR2 is SASEGT. CDR3 length: 14 amino acids. V was pared by 7 bases and J by 5 bases, with 17 bases between.

The chain carries TRBV10-1 and TRBJ1-6; 8 positions agree with TRBD1. Germline assignment: CDR1 WNHNN and CDR2 SYGVQD (reference sequence). The CDR3 extends over 18 amino acids. V dropped 3 bases and J dropped 0; count of bases not matched to a gene: 7. In nucleotides, the CDR3 is TGCGCCAGCAGTGACCACAGGGGGGGACGCTCCTATAATTCACCCCTCCACTTT. Translating gives CASSDHRGGRSYNSPLHF.

The chain uses TRBV6-6 and TRBJ1-4, with D possibly being TRBD1 (6 bases). The V end lost 8 bases, the J end lost 5 bases, and 12 bases lay between the germline ends. The CDR3 loop spans 13 amino acids. The germline CDR1 and CDR2 sequences are MNHNY and SVGAGI (reference sequence). The CDR3 here is CASGGQSNEKLFF. The CDR3 bases are TGTGCCAGCGGAGGACAGTCAAATGAAAAACTGTTTTTT.

The gene calls are TRBV2 and TRBJ1-2; TRBD1 might be the D (6 bases). The CDR3 covers 16 residues. The V end lost 7 bases, the J end lost 2 bases, and 20 bases lay between the germline ends. From germline, CDR1 is SNHLY and CDR2 FYNNEI. The DNA for the CDR3 is TGTGCCAGCACCGTAGGGGGGGTCCTTCCAAACTATGGCTACACCTTC. Translating gives CASTVGGVLPNYGYTF.

The CDR3 region has the DNA TGCGCCAGCAGCCAAGATCAGGCAGGCGCGAACACCGGGGAGCTGTTTTTT. Translated: CASSQDQAGANTGELFF. The V call is TRBV4-3, the J call TRBJ2-2; D ambiguous. From germline, CDR1 is LGHNA and CDR2 YSLEER. The V and J ends lost 0 bases and 0 bases respectively, with 11 bases between them. There are 17 residues in the CDR3.

The genes are TRBV6-1 and TRBJ2-7, with D maybe TRBD2 (5 bases). The V end lost 3 bases, the J end lost 3 bases, and 9 bases lay between the germline ends. Germline CDR1 reads MNHNS; CDR2 reads SASEGT. This CDR3 region has 13 residues. CDR3 residues: CASSDGKGYEQYF. The CDR3 DNA reads as TGTGCCAGCAGTGACGGGAAAGGCTACGAGCAGTACTTC.

The CDR3 is CASSPYSNQPQHF. The DNA for the CDR3 is TGTGCCAGCAGCCCTTATAGCAATCAGCCCCAGCATTTT. This rearrangement joins TRBV7-2 to TRBJ1-5; unclear D gene. Germline CDR1 reads SGHTA; CDR2 reads FQGNSA. V was shortened by 5 bases and J by 0 bases, with 5 bases between the two germline ends. CDR3 size: 13 residues.

The chain's CDR3 is CASSLYGPDEQYF. The CDR3 nucleotides are TGTGCCAGCAGCTTATATGGGCCAGACGAGCAGTACTTC. The chain joins TRBV7-8 to TRBJ2-7; D not resolved. CDR1 SGHVS and CDR2 FQNEAQ come from the germline V gene. V gave up 2 bases and J gave up 5 bases, with 10 bases separating them. This CDR3 has 13 residues.

This clone appeared once. V and J are TRBV27 and TRBJ1-5; D possibly corresponds to TRBD1 (5 bases). The CDR3 runs 13 residues. V shed 6 bases and J shed 8 bases, with 14 bases lying between them. Germline CDR1 reads MNHEY; CDR2 reads SMNVEV (reference sequence). The CDR3: CASSPGAAEPQHF. CDR3 DNA sequence: TGTGCCAGCAGCCCCGGGGCCGCGGAGCCCCAGCATTTT.

The genes are TRBV7-2 and TRBJ1-1, with 8 positions matching TRBD1. CDR3 length: 16 residues. J was trimmed by 8 bases and V by 5 bases; bases with no gene match: 16. Per the germline V gene, CDR1 is SGHTA and CDR2 is FQGNSA. CDR3 DNA: TGTGCCAGCAGCATACAGGGGGGCCCGGGGATTGGAGAAGCTTTCTTT. Translation: CASSIQGGPGIGEAFF.

This clone was observed a few times. V gene TRBV19 combines with J gene TRBJ1-1; D is unresolved. The CDR3 has 13 residues. CDR1 is LNHDA, CDR2 SQIVND, per germline (reference sequence). V was cut by 1 base and J by 2 bases, with 5 bases left in between. The CDR3, as DNA: TGTGCCAGTAGTATAGGCAGTAACACTGAAGCTTTCTTT. Its protein product is CASSIGSNTEAFF.

V gene TRBV29-1 combines with J gene TRBJ1-6; maybe TRBD1 (6 bases). V lost 4 bases and J lost 4, with 14 bases in between. The CDR3 is made up of 15 amino acids. Germline-derived CDR1 and CDR2 are SQVTM and ANQGSEA. CDR3 nucleotides: TGCAGCGTTGTGCTCAGGGGTGAGTATAATTCACCCCTCCACTTT. Its protein is CSVVLRGEYNSPLHF. The full variable domain, its missing parts supplied by reference TRBV29-1 and TRBJ1-6, is SAVISQKPSRDICQRGTSLTIQCQVDSQVTMMFWYRQQPGQSLTLIATANQGSEATYESGFVIDKFPISRPNLTFSTLTVSNMSPEDSSIYLCSVVLRGEYNSPLHFGNGTRLTVT.

The chain joins TRBV5-8 to TRBJ1-1; unclear D gene. Germline CDR1 and CDR2: SGHTS and YDEGEE. The CDR3 has 15 residues. Trimming took 1 base from V and 1 from J, leaving 11 bases between them. CDR3 in DNA: TGTGCCAGCAGCTTGTATTGGCAGAAGAACACTGAAGCTTTCTTT. The encoded protein is CASSLYWQKNTEAFF.

The gene calls are TRBV19 and TRBJ1-5, with unresolved D. Trimming took off 3 bases at V and 5 bases at J, with 14 bases between the two ends. CDR1 is LNHDA, CDR2 SQIVND, per germline (reference sequence). The CDR3 has 15 residues. The CDR3 bases are TGTGCCAGTAGTATCTTTCTCAGTGTAGATCAGCCCCAGCATTTT. Protein product: CASSIFLSVDQPQHF.

The chain joins TRBV6-1 to TRBJ2-2, with 11 bases that match TRBD2. CDR1 and CDR2 from the germline V gene are MNHNS and SASEGT. This CDR3 is built from 15 residues. With 4 bases clipped from V and 12 bases from J, the junction kept 10 bases outside the gene matches. DNA for the CDR3: TGTGCCAGCAGTGGGGACTTTAGCGGGGGGGCCCAGCTGTTTTTT. Translation gives CASSGDFSGGAQLFF.

The J gene is TRBJ1-4, the V gene TRBV6-5; D ambiguous. V lost 6 bases, J lost 3 bases, and 11 bases lay in between. Germline CDR1 reads MNHEY; CDR2 reads SVGAGI. The CDR3 runs to 14 residues. CDR3 sequence: CASRSGGANEKLFF. As DNA, the CDR3 is TGTGCCAGCAGGTCCGGTGGGGCTAATGAAAAACTGTTTTTT.

The chain uses TRBV2 and TRBJ1-1; a possible D gene is TRBD1 (5 bases). The ends were cut back, 5 bases at V and 12 bases at J, with 19 bases in the middle. CDR1 is SNHLY, CDR2 FYNNEI, per germline. The CDR3 is 13 amino acids. CDR3 in DNA: TGTGCCAGCAGTTCGACGGCGGGCAGGGAACCTTTCTTT. Its translation is CASSSTAGREPFF.

This clone was seen a few times. The chain employs TRBV21-1 and TRBJ2-3. TRBV21-1 is shown as a pseudogene. The CDR3 totals 11 residues. The DNA of the CDR3 is TGTGCCAGCGGGTACATGGGGACGCAGTATTTT. It is translated as CASGYMGTQYF.

The gene calls are TRBV5-4 and TRBJ2-1; no clear D gene. The CDR3 length is 15 residues. CDR1 is SGHNT, CDR2 YYREEE, per germline (reference sequence). The V end was cut by 4 bases, the J end by 0 bases, with 11 bases between. The CDR3 DNA reads as TGTGCCAGCAGCCCTCCGGCGAGCTCCTACAATGAGCAGTTCTTC. Residues: CASSPPASSYNEQFF.